This T cell receptor (beta chain) was recovered during a study of blood T cell repertoires in COVID-19. Seattle patients were enrolled during active infection and followed longitudinally. Only in-frame clones appear in the TCRdb table, and some are missing; sequencing was by immunoSEQ multiplex PCR. The sample holds roughly 570,000 clones; approximately 88% are singletons and the top ten take less than 9%. V lost 2 bases and J 1 base, leaving 9 bases between the germline ends. Looked up from germline, CDR1 is SGHRS and CDR2 is YFSETQ. The CDR3 loop spans 14 amino acids. The genes are TRBV5-1 and TRBJ1-1, with D perhaps TRBD1 (5 bases). The sequenced sample was peripheral blood. This sequence originates from a woman in her forties or fifties with COVID-19, enrolled during active disease. CDR3 loop: CASSLIRENTEAFF. As DNA, the CDR3 is TGCGCCAGCAGCTTAATCAGGGAGAACACTGAAGCTTTCTTT.